Listed below are T cell receptor beta chains from one sample, sequenced in a study of T cell repertoires in cytomegalovirus infection. MiXCR, run by TCRdb on the reads, gives a single entry per CDR3 protein. The repertoire has about 460,000 distinct CDR3 sequences, approximately 11% of them found once; the top ten carry roughly a tenth. The sequenced sample consisted of PBMCs. The receptors here all came from a human donor in good health (CMV status not recorded). Some clones in this sample may be carry-over from other donors' samples. Each CDR3 is given with its conserved first and last residue. The order of the fields is D gene, V gene, J gene, clone size, CDR3 DNA, CDR3 protein. The D gene is left open where the match is weak. Some rows have no size entry. The others give once, few or many, or a class for an expanded clone.

>-|TRBV7-9|TRBJ2-3|-
TGTGCCAGCAGCTTAGCACTAGCCGTTCGGGATGATACGCAGTATTTT
CASSLALAVRDDTQYF
>-|TRBV28|TRBJ2-1|many
TGTGCCAGCCGAAGGGGGAGGGCCCTCCCTAATGAGCAGTTCTTC
CASRRGRALPNEQFF
>TRBD1|TRBV20-1|TRBJ2-7|few
TGCAGTGCTAGAGATCTTGGGACAGGGGGATACGAGCAGTACTTC
CSARDLGTGGYEQYF
>-|TRBV20-1|TRBJ2-7|-
TGCAGTGCTAGACTAGGGACACCCGTCTCCTACGAGCAGTACTTC
CSARLGTPVSYEQYF
>-|TRBV7-9|TRBJ1-1|-
TGTGCCAGCGGGAATGACGGAGCTGAAGCTTTCTTT
CASGNDGAEAFF
>-|TRBV6-1|TRBJ2-7|many
TGTGCCAGCACAGAAGGAGGGACTTTCGAGCAGTACTTC
CASTEGGTFEQYF
>-|TRBV27|TRBJ1-1|-
TGTGCCAGCAGTGTGAATCAGGGCACTGAAGCTTTCTTT
CASSVNQGTEAFF
>TRBD2|TRBV11-2|TRBJ2-2|-
TGTGCCAACAGGAGACTAGCGGGGGGGATCACCGGGGAGCTGTTTTTT
CANRRLAGGITGELFF
>TRBD1|TRBV25-1|TRBJ1-2|many
TGTGCCAGCAGTGAATCGGCGGGGACAGGGGCTTACTATGGCTACACCTTC
CASSESAGTGAYYGYTF
>-|TRBV7-8|TRBJ1-2|many
TGTGCCAGCAGCTTAGGGGGTTGGGCCCCCTATGGCTACACCTTC
CASSLGGWAPYGYTF
>TRBD2|TRBV9|TRBJ2-1|-
TGTGCCAGCAACACCCGGGAGGGGAGGGGTGAGCAGTTCTTC
CASNTREGRGEQFF
>-|TRBV12-3/TRBV12-4|TRBJ1-5|many
TGTGCCAGCAGTTTAAGGGAACGGCAGCCCCAGCATTTT
CASSLRERQPQHF
>TRBD2|TRBV7-9|TRBJ2-1|many
TGTGCCAGCAGCTCCAGCGGGGGGACCTACAATGAGCAGTTCTTC
CASSSSGGTYNEQFF
>-|TRBV20-1|TRBJ2-1|-
TGCAGTGCTAGAGTTTCTTTTTACAATGAGCAGTTCTTC
CSARVSFYNEQFF
>-|TRBV20-1|TRBJ1-3|many
TGCAGTGCTAGAGATCCCCAAGGAGAAAACACCATATATTTT
CSARDPQGENTIYF
>-|TRBV11-2|TRBJ2-7|many
TGTGCCAGCACCGTTGGGAATACCTACGAGCAGTACTTC
CASTVGNTYEQYF
>TRBD1|TRBV29-1|TRBJ2-3|few
TGCAGCGTTGAAGGGGGACAGGGGGAGACAGATACGCAGTATTTT
CSVEGGQGETDTQYF
>-|TRBV7-8|TRBJ2-1|few
TGTGCCAGCAGCTTAGATTGGACAGATATCGGAAAGTTCTTC
CASSLDWTDIGKFF